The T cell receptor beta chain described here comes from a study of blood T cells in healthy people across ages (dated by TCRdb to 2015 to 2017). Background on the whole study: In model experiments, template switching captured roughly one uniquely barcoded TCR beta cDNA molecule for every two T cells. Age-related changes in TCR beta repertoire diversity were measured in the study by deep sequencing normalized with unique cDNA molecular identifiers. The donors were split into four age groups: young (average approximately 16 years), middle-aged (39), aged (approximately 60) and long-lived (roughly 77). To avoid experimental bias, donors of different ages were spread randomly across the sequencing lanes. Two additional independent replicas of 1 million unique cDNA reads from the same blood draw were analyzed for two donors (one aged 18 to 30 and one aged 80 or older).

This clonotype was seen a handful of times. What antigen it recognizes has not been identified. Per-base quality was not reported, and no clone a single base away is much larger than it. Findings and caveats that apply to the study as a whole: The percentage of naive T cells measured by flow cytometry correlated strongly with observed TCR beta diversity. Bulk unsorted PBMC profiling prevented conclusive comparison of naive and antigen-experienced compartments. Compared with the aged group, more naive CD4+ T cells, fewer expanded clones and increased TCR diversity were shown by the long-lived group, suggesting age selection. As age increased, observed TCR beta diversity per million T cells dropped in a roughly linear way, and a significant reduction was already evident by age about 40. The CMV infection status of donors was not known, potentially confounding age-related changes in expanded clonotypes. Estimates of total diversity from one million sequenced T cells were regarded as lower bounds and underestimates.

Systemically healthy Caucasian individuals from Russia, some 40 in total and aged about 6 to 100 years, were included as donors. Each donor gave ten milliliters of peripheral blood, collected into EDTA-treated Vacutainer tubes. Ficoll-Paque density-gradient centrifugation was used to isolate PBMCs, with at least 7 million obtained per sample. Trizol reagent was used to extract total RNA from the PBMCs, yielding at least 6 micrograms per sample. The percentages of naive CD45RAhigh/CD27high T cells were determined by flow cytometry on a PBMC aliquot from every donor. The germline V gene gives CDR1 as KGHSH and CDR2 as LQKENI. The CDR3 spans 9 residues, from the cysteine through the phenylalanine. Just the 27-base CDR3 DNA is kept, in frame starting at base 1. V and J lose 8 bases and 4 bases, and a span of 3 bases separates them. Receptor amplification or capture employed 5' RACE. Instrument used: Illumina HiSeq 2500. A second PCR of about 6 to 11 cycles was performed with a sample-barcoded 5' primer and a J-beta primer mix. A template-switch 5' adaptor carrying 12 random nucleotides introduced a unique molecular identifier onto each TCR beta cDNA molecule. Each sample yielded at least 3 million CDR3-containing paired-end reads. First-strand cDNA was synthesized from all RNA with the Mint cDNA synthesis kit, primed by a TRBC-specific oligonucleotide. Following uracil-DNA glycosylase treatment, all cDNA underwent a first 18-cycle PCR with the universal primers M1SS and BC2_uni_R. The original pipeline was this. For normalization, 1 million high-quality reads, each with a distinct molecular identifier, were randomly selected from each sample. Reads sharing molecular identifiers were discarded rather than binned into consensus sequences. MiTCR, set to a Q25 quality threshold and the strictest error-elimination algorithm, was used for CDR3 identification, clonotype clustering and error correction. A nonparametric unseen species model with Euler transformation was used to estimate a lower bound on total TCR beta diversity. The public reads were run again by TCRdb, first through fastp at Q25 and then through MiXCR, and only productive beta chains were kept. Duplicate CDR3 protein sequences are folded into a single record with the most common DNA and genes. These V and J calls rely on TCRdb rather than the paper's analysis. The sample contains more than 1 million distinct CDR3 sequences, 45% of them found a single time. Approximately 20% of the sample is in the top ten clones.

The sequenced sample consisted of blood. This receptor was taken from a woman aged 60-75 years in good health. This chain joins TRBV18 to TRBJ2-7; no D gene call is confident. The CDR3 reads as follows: CASQYEQYF. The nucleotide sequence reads TGTGCCAGCCAGTACGAGCAGTACTTC. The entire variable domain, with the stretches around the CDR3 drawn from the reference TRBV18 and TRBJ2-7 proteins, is NAGVMQNPRHLVRRRGQEARLRCSPMKGHSHVYWYRQLPEEGLKFMVYLQKENIIDESGMPKERFSAEFPKEGPSILRIQQVVRGDSAAYFCASQYEQYFGPGTRLTVT.